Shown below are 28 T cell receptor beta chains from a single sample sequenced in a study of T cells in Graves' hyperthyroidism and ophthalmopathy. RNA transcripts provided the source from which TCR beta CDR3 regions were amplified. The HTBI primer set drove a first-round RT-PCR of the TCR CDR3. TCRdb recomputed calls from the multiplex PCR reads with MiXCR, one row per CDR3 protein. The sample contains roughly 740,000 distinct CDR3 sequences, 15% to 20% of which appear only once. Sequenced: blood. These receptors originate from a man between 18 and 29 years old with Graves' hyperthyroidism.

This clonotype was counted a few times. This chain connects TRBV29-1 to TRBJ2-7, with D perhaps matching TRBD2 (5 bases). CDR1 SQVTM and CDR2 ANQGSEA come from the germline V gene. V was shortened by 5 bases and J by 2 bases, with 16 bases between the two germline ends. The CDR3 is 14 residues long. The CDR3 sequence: CSVFVGVAPYEQYF. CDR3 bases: TGCAGCGTTTTCGTGGGAGTTGCCCCCTACGAGCAGTACTTC.

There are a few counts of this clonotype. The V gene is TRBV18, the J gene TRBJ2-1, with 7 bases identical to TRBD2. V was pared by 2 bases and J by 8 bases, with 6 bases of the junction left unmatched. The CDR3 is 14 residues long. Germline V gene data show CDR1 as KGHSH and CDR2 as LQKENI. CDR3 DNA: TGTGCCAGCTCACCAACTAGCGCAGTCGATGAGCAGTTCTTC. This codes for CASSPTSAVDEQFF.

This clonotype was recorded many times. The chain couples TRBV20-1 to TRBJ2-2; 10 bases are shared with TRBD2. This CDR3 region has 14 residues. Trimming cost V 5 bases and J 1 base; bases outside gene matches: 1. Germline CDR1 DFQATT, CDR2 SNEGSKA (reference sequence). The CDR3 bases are TGCAGTGCTTTAGCGGGAGGGAACACCGGGGAGCTGTTTTTT. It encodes CSALAGGNTGELFF.

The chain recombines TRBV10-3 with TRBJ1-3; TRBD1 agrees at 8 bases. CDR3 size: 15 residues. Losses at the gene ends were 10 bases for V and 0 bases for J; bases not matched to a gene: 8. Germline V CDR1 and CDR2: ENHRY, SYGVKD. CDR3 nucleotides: TGTGCCACCGGGACAGGTGTTCACTCTGGAAACACCATATATTTT. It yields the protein CATGTGVHSGNTIYF.

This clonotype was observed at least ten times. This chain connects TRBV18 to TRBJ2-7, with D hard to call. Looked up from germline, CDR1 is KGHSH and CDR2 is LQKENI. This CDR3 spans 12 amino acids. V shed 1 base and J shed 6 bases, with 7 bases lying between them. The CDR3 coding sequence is TGTGCCAGCTCACCACAAATCCGCGAGCAGTACTTC. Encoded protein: CASSPQIREQYF.

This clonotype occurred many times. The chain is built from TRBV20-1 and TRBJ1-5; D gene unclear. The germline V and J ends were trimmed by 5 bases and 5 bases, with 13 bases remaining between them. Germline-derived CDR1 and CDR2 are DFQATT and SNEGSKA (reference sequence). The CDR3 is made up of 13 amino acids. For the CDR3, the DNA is TGCAGTGCTGCTTCTCGAGGAGATCAGCCCCAGCATTTT. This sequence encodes CSAASRGDQPQHF.

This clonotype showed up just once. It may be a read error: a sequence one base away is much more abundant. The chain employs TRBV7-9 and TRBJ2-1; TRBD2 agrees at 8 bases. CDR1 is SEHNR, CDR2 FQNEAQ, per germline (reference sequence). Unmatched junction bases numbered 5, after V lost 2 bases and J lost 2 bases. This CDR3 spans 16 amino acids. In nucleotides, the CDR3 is TGTGCCAGCAGCTTATTCTTAGCGGGGACCTACAATGAGCAGTTCTTC. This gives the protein CASSLFLAGTYNEQFF.

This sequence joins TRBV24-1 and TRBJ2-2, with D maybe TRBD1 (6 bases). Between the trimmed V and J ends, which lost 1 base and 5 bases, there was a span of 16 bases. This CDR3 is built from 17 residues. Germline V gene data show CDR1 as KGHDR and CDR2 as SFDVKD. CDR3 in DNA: TGTGCCACCAGTGATTTAGGGACCAGAGGGGGAACCGGGGAGCTGTTTTTT. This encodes CATSDLGTRGGTGELFF.

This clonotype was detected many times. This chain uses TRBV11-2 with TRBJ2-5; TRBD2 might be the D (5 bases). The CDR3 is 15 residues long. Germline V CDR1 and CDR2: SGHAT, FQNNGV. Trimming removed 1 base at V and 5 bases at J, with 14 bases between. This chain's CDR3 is CASSLGRLRGETQYF. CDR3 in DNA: TGTGCCAGCAGCTTAGGACGGCTCAGAGGGGAGACCCAGTACTTC.

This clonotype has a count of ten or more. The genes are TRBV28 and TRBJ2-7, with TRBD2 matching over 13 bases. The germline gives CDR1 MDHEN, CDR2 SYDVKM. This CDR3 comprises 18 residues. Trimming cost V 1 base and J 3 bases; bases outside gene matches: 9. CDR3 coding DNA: TGTGCCAGCAGTTTATCAATTACCCGGACTAGCGGGAGCTACGAGCAGTACTTC. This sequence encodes CASSLSITRTSGSYEQYF.

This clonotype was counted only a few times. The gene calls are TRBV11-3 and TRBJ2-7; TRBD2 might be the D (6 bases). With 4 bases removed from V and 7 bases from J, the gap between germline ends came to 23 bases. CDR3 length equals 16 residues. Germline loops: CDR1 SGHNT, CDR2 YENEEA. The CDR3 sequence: CASSSLPGDFFGEQYF. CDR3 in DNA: TGTGCCAGCAGCTCCTTACCGGGGGATTTTTTCGGGGAGCAGTACTTC.

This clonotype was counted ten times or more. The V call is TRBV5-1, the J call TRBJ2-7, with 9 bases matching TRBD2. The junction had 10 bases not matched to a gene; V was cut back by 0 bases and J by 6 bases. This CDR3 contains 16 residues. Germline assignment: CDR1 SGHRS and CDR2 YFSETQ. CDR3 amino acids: CASSLGLAEKGLEQYF. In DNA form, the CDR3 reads TGCGCCAGCAGCTTGGGACTAGCGGAGAAAGGCCTCGAGCAGTACTTC.

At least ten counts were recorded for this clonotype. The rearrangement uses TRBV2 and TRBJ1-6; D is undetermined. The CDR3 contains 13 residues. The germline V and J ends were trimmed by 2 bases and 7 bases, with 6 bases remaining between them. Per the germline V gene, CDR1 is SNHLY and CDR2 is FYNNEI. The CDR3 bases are TGTGCCAGCAGTGAAATGGGGAATTCACCCCTCCACTTT. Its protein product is CASSEMGNSPLHF.

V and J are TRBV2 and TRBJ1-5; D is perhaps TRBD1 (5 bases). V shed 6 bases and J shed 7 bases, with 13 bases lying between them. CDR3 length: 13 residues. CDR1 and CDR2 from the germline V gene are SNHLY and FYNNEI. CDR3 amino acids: CASSSGPGQPQHF. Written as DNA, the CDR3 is TGTGCCAGCAGCTCGGGGCCGGGCCAGCCCCAGCATTTT.

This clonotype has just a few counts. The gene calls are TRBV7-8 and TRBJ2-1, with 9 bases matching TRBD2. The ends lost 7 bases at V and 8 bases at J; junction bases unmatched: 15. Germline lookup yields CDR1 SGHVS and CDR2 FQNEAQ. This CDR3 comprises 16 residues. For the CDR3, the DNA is TGTGCCAGCAACAACCGGGATGCGGGAGGGCCACATGAGCAGTTCTTC. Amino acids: CASNNRDAGGPHEQFF.

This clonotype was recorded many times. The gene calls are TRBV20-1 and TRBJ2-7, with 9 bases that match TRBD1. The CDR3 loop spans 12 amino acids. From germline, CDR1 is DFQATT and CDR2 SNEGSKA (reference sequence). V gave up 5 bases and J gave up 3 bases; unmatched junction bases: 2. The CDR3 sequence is CSAEGQGYEQYF. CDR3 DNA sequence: TGCAGTGCTGAGGGACAGGGCTACGAGCAGTACTTC.

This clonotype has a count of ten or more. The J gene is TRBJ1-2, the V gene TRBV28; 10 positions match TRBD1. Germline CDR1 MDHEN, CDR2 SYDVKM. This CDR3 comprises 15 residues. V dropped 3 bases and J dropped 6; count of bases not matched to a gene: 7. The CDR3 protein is CASSLRGQGVDGYTF. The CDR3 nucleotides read TGTGCCAGCAGTTTGAGAGGACAGGGGGTCGATGGCTACACCTTC.

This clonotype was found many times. CDR3 loop: CASSSHRGRSTGELFF. CDR3 DNA sequence: TGCGCCAGCAGCTCACACAGGGGGCGTAGCACCGGGGAGCTGTTTTTT. The chain has TRBV5-1 and TRBJ2-2, with 9 bases lining up with TRBD1. V lost 3 bases, J lost 4 bases, and 7 bases stayed unmatched. The CDR3 runs to 16 residues. Germline values: CDR1 SGHRS, CDR2 YFSETQ.

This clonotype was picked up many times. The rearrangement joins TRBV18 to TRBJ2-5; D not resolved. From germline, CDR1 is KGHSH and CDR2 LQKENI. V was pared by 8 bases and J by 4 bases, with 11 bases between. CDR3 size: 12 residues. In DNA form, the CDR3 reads TGTGCCAGCACTCCCTACCCAGAGACCCAGTACTTC. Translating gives CASTPYPETQYF.

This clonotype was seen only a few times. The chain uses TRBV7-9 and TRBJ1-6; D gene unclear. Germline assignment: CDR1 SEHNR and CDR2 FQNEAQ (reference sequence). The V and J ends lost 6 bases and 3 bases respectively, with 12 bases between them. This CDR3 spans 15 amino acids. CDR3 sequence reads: CASRRTDLYNSPLHF. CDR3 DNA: TGTGCCAGCAGGCGTACGGACCTCTATAATTCACCCCTCCACTTT.

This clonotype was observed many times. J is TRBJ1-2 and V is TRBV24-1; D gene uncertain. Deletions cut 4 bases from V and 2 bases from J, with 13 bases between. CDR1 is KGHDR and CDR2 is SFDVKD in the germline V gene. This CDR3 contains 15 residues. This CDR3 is CATSDSSAGNYGYTF. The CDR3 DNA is TGTGCCACCAGTGACTCTTCGGCGGGGAACTATGGCTACACCTTC.

CDR3: CASSGGTSGASYEQYF. CDR3 nucleotide sequence: TGTGCCAGCAGCGGAGGGACTAGCGGGGCTTCCTACGAGCAGTACTTC. The chain couples TRBV11-3 to TRBJ2-7, with 13 bases that match TRBD2. CDR1 is SGHNT, CDR2 YENEEA, per germline. V lost 5 bases to trimming and J lost 1 base; unmatched junction nucleotides: 5. This CDR3 comprises 16 residues.

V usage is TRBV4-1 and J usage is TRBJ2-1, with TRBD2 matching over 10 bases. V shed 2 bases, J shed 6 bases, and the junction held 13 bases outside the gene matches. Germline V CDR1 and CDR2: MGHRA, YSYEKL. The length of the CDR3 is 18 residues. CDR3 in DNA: TGCGCCAGCAGCCAATTGCCCGGTGGCAGCGGGAGGGGCAATGAGCAGTTCTTC. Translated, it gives CASSQLPGGSGRGNEQFF.

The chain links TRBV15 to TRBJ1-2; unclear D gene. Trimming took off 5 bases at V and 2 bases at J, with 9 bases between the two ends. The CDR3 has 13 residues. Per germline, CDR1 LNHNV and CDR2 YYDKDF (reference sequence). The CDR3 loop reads CATSPEANYGYTF. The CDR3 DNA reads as TGTGCCACCAGCCCCGAGGCCAACTATGGCTACACCTTC.

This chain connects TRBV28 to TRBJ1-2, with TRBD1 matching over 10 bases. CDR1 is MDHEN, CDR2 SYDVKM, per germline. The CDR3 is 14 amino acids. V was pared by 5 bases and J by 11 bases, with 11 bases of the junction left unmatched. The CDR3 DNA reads TGTGCCAGCAGTACAGTTGGGACAGGGGCAGGTTACACCTTC. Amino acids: CASSTVGTGAGYTF.

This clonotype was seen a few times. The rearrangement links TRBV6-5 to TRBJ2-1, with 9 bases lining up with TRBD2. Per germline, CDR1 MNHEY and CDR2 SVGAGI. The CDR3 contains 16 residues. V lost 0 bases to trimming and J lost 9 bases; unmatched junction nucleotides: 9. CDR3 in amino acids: CASSYSPSGTQSEQFF. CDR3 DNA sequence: TGTGCCAGCAGTTACTCTCCTAGCGGGACCCAGAGTGAGCAGTTCTTC.

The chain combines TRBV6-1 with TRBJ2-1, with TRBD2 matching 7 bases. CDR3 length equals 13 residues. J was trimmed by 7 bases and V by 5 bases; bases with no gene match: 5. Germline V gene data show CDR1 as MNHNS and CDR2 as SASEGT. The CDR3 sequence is CASSPLLANEQFF. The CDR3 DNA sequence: TGTGCCAGCAGTCCGCTACTAGCGAATGAGCAGTTCTTC.

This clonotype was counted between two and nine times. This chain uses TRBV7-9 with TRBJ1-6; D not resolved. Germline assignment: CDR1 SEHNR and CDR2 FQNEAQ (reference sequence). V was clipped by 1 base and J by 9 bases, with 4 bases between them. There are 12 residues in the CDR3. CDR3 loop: CASSLGISPLHF. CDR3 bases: TGTGCCAGCAGCTTAGGGATTTCACCCCTCCACTTT.